This TCR beta chain emerged from a study of T-cell memory formation after mild COVID-19. TCRdb reprocessed the 5' RACE reads with MiXCR, giving one entry per CDR3 protein. The data hold about 350,000 distinct CDR3 sequences, with 25% to 30% observed a single time. The CDR3 loop spans 16 amino acids. The germline gives CDR1 SEHNR, CDR2 FQNEAQ (reference sequence). J gave up 8 bases and V 1 base, and 13 bases lay outside the gene matches. A remark on this clonotype: Its antigen is currently unknown.

Study observations and caveats: Second-wave clones reaching peak frequency on day 37 lacked confirmed SARS-CoV-2 specificity. Cross-reactive memory appears to have joined, as suggested by some responding clones showing up in pre-infection memory.

The J gene is TRBJ1-1, the V gene TRBV7-9; TRBD1 agrees at 7 bases. Sample: PBMCs or a T cell subset sorted from them (not recorded which). The receptor's source is an adult woman who had mild COVID-19 (a few samples of this study predate the infection). Cell type and time point are not known. The CDR3 DNA follows: TGTGCCAGCAGCTTAGAGACAGGGTACCATCGTGGGGAAGCTTTCTTT. It translates to CASSLETGYHRGEAFF.